The 5 T cell receptor beta chains presented below share a single source sample, sequenced in a study of cytotoxic CD8 clonotypes in ibrutinib-treated CLL. Clones were read by immunoSEQ multiplex PCR, and TCRdb kept only the in-frame ones, dropping some. This table has about 140,000 clones, 60% to 80% appearing once. The sequences come from PBMCs, collected after 12 months of ibrutinib treatment. These receptors originate from a human donor with chronic lymphocytic leukemia.

This clone appeared a few times. The chain joins TRBV30 to TRBJ2-2; D gene unclear. Germline CDR1 GTSNPN, CDR2 SVGIG (reference sequence). V shed 3 bases and J shed 0 bases, with 2 bases lying between them. The CDR3 contains 12 residues. The CDR3 protein is CAWRPNTGELFF. The CDR3 DNA sequence: TGTGCCTGGAGGCCGAACACCGGGGAGCTGTTTTTT.

This rearrangement joins TRBV6-5 to TRBJ2-2, with 15 bases that match TRBD2. This CDR3 is built from 16 residues. CDR1 is MNHEY, CDR2 SVGAGI, per germline. Germline trimming cut 4 bases from V and 7 bases from J; bases unmatched to any gene: 4. The CDR3 DNA follows: TGTGCCAGCAGTTCTGGACTAGCGGGAGGGGTCGGGGAGCTGTTTTTT. Its translation: CASSSGLAGGVGELFF.

The chain is built from TRBV5-1 and TRBJ1-3; 10 nucleotides match TRBD1. V lost 0 bases, J lost 9 bases, and 3 bases stayed unmatched. The CDR3 is made up of 14 amino acids. Germline assignment: CDR1 SGHRS and CDR2 YFSETQ. The CDR3 bases are TGCGCCAGCAGCTTGGGCCGGGACAGGGGCACCATATATTTT. This gives the protein CASSLGRDRGTIYF.

This chain uses TRBV18 with TRBJ2-7; 7 bases match TRBD1. This CDR3 region has 15 residues. Unmatched junction bases numbered 6, after V lost 2 bases and J lost 2 bases. CDR1 and CDR2 from the germline V gene are KGHSH and LQKENI. Here the CDR3 reads CASSPVTGITYEQYF. CDR3 sequence (DNA): TGTGCCAGCTCACCAGTGACAGGGATTACCTACGAGCAGTACTTC.

V gene TRBV7-2 combines with J gene TRBJ2-4; D not resolved. Germline V gene sequence: CDR1 SGHTA, CDR2 FQGNSA. The CDR3 spans 12 residues. Trimming removed 5 bases at V and 7 bases at J, with 9 bases between. The CDR3 region is CASSQDPNIQYF. In DNA, the CDR3 is TGTGCCAGCAGCCAGGACCCGAACATTCAGTACTTC.